One and the same sample provided the 29 T cell receptor beta chains below, sequenced in a study of T cells in Graves' hyperthyroidism and ophthalmopathy. Using RNA transcripts as the source, TCR beta CDR3 regions were amplified. HTBI primers were employed in a first-round RT-PCR of the TCR CDR3. TCRdb reanalysed the multiplex PCR reads using MiXCR and keeps one entry per CDR3 protein. Of about 770,000 distinct CDR3 sequences in the sample, under 20% were seen once. Sequencing was performed on blood. The receptors here all came from a woman aged 45-59 years with Graves' hyperthyroidism that later progressed to Graves' ophthalmopathy.

This chain joins TRBV6-2 or TRBV6-3 and TRBJ2-2, with 11 bases lining up with TRBD2. This CDR3 is 16 amino acids long. The J segment lost 5 bases and the V segment lost 7 bases, leaving 9 bases of the junction unmatched. Germline V gene lookup returns CDR1 MNHEY and CDR2 SVGEGT. This CDR3 reads CASNSGGAGGTGELFF. In DNA, the CDR3 is TGTGCCAGCAATAGCGGGGGGGCCGGGGGTACCGGGGAGCTGTTTTTT.

CDR3 in DNA: TGTGCCAGCACATCCATGGGGACAGGGGCCCCAGATACGCAGTATTTT. This codes for CASTSMGTGAPDTQYF. The V gene is TRBV18, the J gene TRBJ2-3; 10 bases line up with TRBD1. Germline lookup yields CDR1 KGHSH and CDR2 LQKENI. Trimming cost V 8 bases and J 4 bases; bases outside gene matches: 12. This CDR3 has 16 amino acids.

The chain has TRBV10-1 and TRBJ2-7; D is possibly TRBD1 (6 bases). The CDR3 consists of 16 residues. Trimming left V 2 bases short and J 3 bases short, with 17 bases between. The germline V gene has CDR1 WNHNN and CDR2 SYGVQD (reference sequence). CDR3 residues: CASSEGLQGLHYEQYF. CDR3 DNA: TGCGCCAGCAGTGAGGGCCTACAGGGCTTGCACTACGAGCAGTACTTC.

In its sample, this clonotype was seen many times. V and J are TRBV2 and TRBJ1-6; TRBD1 matches at 9 bases. In germline, CDR1 is SNHLY, CDR2 FYNNEI. The CDR3 consists of 17 residues. V gave up 6 bases and J gave up 0 bases; unmatched junction bases: 6. CDR3 coding DNA: TGTGCCAGCAGAACGACAGGGGGGCTCTCCTATAATTCACCCCTCCACTTT. It yields the protein CASRTTGGLSYNSPLHF.

This clonotype was recorded many times. The rearrangement uses TRBV20-1 and TRBJ2-3, with a tentative D call TRBD1 (5 bases). Germline V gives CDR1 DFQATT, CDR2 SNEGSKA (reference sequence). This CDR3 is built from 15 residues. V gave up 5 bases and J gave up 4 bases, with 19 bases separating them. The CDR3 sequence is CSAPQAMVSADTQYF. CDR3 DNA: TGCAGTGCTCCACAGGCTATGGTGTCCGCAGATACGCAGTATTTT.

This chain joins TRBV19 and TRBJ1-6; D gene uncertain. CDR3 length: 15 residues. CDR1 is LNHDA and CDR2 is SQIVND in the germline V gene (reference sequence). Between the trimmed V and J ends, which lost 7 bases and 10 bases, there was a span of 20 bases. The CDR3 is CASKFLGNGLSPLHF. DNA of the CDR3: TGTGCCAGTAAGTTCCTGGGCAACGGGTTATCACCCCTCCACTTT.

In this sample, this clonotype turned up many times. The rearrangement joins TRBV2 to TRBJ2-2, with 7 bases lining up with TRBD1. Looked up from germline, CDR1 is SNHLY and CDR2 is FYNNEI. The CDR3 sequence is 14 residues long. The J segment lost 5 bases and the V segment lost 4 bases, leaving 4 bases of the junction unmatched. The CDR3 loop reads CASSGQGWTGELFF. For the CDR3, the DNA is TGTGCCAGCAGTGGACAGGGATGGACCGGGGAGCTGTTTTTT.

V usage is TRBV7-3 and J usage is TRBJ2-5, with 8 positions matching TRBD2. The CDR3 runs 16 residues. Germline CDR1 is SGHTA and CDR2 is FQGTGA. V gave up 2 bases and J gave up 5 bases; unmatched junction bases: 10. For the CDR3, the DNA is TGTGCCAGCAGCTTAGGGGTTGGCGGGGGGTCTGAGACCCAGTACTTC. It translates to CASSLGVGGGSETQYF. Full variable domain (remainder filled in from reference TRBV7-3 and TRBJ2-5): GAGVSQTPSNKVTEKGKYVELRCDPISGHTALYWYRQSLGQGPEFLIYFQGTGAADDSGLPNDRFFAVRPEGSVSTLKIQRTERGDSAVYLCASSLGVGGGSETQYFGPGTRLLVL.

This clonotype has ten or more counts. This chain joins TRBV12-3 or TRBV12-4 and TRBJ2-2; 8 nucleotides align to TRBD1. This CDR3 contains 16 residues. The V segment lost 6 bases and the J segment 1 base; nucleotides outside the gene matches: 7. CDR3 sequence: CASRTPGGLNTGELFF. The CDR3 nucleotides read TGTGCCAGCAGGACTCCAGGGGGCCTGAACACCGGGGAGCTGTTTTTT.

This clonotype was recorded at least ten times. This chain links TRBV5-1 with TRBJ2-6; D is ambiguous. Trimming took off 1 base at V and 1 base at J, with 12 bases between the two ends. The CDR3 runs to 17 residues. From germline, CDR1 is SGHRS and CDR2 YFSETQ. Written as DNA, the CDR3 is TGCGCCAGCAGCTTGAACATCCGGGTTTCTGGGGCCAACGTCCTGACTTTC. Translation: CASSLNIRVSGANVLTF.

This clonotype was seen a handful of times. V gene TRBV20-1 combines with J gene TRBJ1-1; no clear D. Germline V CDR1 and CDR2: DFQATT, SNEGSKA (reference sequence). The V end was cut by 5 bases, the J end by 0 bases, with 13 bases between. CDR3 length equals 14 residues. Here the CDR3 reads CSAVPGRLNTEAFF. The DNA of the CDR3 is TGCAGTGCTGTCCCTGGACGGCTGAACACTGAAGCTTTCTTT.

This clonotype was seen at least ten times. The gene calls are TRBV2 and TRBJ2-3; the D gene is possibly TRBD2 (5 bases). Trimming took 6 bases from V and 2 from J, leaving 9 bases between them. Per the germline V gene, CDR1 is SNHLY and CDR2 is FYNNEI. The CDR3 has 13 amino acids. CDR3 sequence reads: CASRSGSTDTQYF. In nucleotides, the CDR3 is TGTGCCAGCAGAAGCGGCTCCACAGATACGCAGTATTTT. Using reference TRBV2 and TRBJ2-3 for the parts outside the CDR3, the full variable domain is EPEVTQTPSHQVTQMGQEVILRCVPISNHLYFYWYRQILGQKVEFLVSFYNNEISEKSEIFDDQFSVERPDGSNFTLKIRSTKLEDSAMYFCASRSGSTDTQYFGPGTRLTVL.

This clonotype was counted between two and nine times. The chain has TRBV20-1 and TRBJ1-6; 9 positions match TRBD1. The CDR3 sequence is 17 residues long. Trimming at V came to 0 bases and at J to 10 bases, leaving 13 bases not matched to a gene. The germline V gene encodes CDR1 DFQATT and CDR2 SNEGSKA (reference sequence). CDR3 nucleotides: TGCAGTGCTAGAGATCCTCTACAGGGGGCGCAAGAATCACCCCTCCACTTT. Translated: CSARDPLQGAQESPLHF.

In this sample, this clonotype turned up a few times. V gene TRBV29-1 combines with J gene TRBJ1-1, with D perhaps matching TRBD1 (5 bases). CDR1 and CDR2 from the germline V gene are SQVTM and ANQGSEA. V lost 3 bases and J 0 bases, leaving 8 bases between the germline ends. This CDR3 has 13 amino acids. The CDR3 protein is CSVDTGVNTEAFF. CDR3 DNA: TGCAGCGTTGACACAGGTGTGAACACTGAAGCTTTCTTT. The full variable domain, in which reference TRBV29-1 and TRBJ1-1 provide the parts outside the CDR3, is SAVISQKPSRDICQRGTSLTIQCQVDSQVTMMFWYRQQPGQSLTLIATANQGSEATYESGFVIDKFPISRPNLTFSTLTVSNMSPEDSSIYLCSVDTGVNTEAFFGQGTRLTVV.

The J gene is TRBJ2-1, the V gene TRBV6-5; 7 bases are a match to TRBD2. Per the germline V gene, CDR1 is MNHEY and CDR2 is SVGAGI. V lost 0 bases and J lost 6; bases outside the gene matches: 8. The CDR3 runs 16 residues. Written as DNA, the CDR3 is TGTGCCAGCAGTTACTCTGGGATGGGAGGGTCCAATGAGCAGTTCTTC. Translation: CASSYSGMGGSNEQFF.

In its sample, this clonotype was seen a few times. The chain uses TRBV10-3 and TRBJ2-5; D may be TRBD1 or TRBD2 (5 bases each). Germline V gene data show CDR1 as ENHRY and CDR2 as SYGVKD. The V end lost 6 bases, the J end lost 2 bases, and 13 bases lay between the germline ends. The CDR3 has 14 amino acids. CDR3 nucleotide sequence: TGTGCCATCAGATCGGGGCGACTTCAAGAGACCCAGTACTTC. Translated, it gives CAIRSGRLQETQYF.

The gene calls are TRBV20-1 and TRBJ1-5; D uncertain. Germline V gene sequence: CDR1 DFQATT, CDR2 SNEGSKA (reference sequence). V gave up 4 bases and J gave up 4 bases, with 23 bases separating them. The CDR3 length is 17 residues. The CDR3 region has the DNA TGCAGTGCTACCACTATCGCTGCGGATTACCTTAATCAGCCCCAGCATTTT. Amino acids: CSATTIAADYLNQPQHF.

The J gene is TRBJ1-1, the V gene TRBV5-5; the D is unclear. This CDR3 contains 15 residues. CDR1 is SGHKS, CDR2 YYEKEE, per germline (reference sequence). V lost 4 bases, J lost 0 bases, and 13 bases lay in between. The CDR3 coding sequence is TGTGCCAGCAGCGATGACTGGGGAATGAACACTGAAGCTTTCTTT. Translated, it gives CASSDDWGMNTEAFF.

This clonotype came up many times. This sequence joins TRBV3-1 and TRBJ1-1; TRBD1 agrees at 7 bases. V lost 3 bases, J lost 4 bases, and 2 bases stayed unmatched. CDR3 length: 13 amino acids. CDR1 is LGHDT and CDR2 is YNNKEL in the germline V gene (reference sequence). The CDR3 DNA follows: TGTGCCAGCAGCCACGCAGGGGGCACTGAAGCTTTCTTT. Amino acids: CASSHAGGTEAFF.

The V call is TRBV7-9, the J call TRBJ1-3; D ambiguous. Germline CDR1 reads SEHNR; CDR2 reads FQNEAQ (reference sequence). This CDR3 comprises 16 residues. V lost 2 bases and J lost 4, with 15 bases in between. In nucleotides, the CDR3 is TGTGCCAGCAGCTTACCCCACCGATATGGAGGAAACACCATATATTTT. It translates to CASSLPHRYGGNTIYF. The full variable domain, its missing parts supplied by reference TRBV7-9 and TRBJ1-3, is DTGVSQNPRHKITKRGQNVTFRCDPISEHNRLYWYRQTLGQGPEFLTYFQNEAQLEKSRLLSDRFSAERPKGSFSTLEIQRTEQGDSAMYLCASSLPHRYGGNTIYFGEGSWLTVV.

This clonotype was observed a few times. The V gene is TRBV10-1, the J gene TRBJ2-2; TRBD2 is a possible D gene (6 bases). Germline V gives CDR1 WNHNN, CDR2 SYGVQD (reference sequence). The V end was cut by 6 bases, the J end by 7 bases, with 15 bases between. The length of the CDR3 is 14 residues. The CDR3: CASSSPSGDGELFF. CDR3 coding DNA: TGCGCCAGCAGCTCACCGTCGGGGGACGGGGAGCTGTTTTTT.

This clonotype came up a few times. This chain connects TRBV7-4 to TRBJ2-3; 7 bases are shared with TRBD1. The V gene's germline CDR1 is SGHVT and CDR2 SQSDAQ. Losses at the gene ends were 5 bases for V and 1 base for J; bases not matched to a gene: 15. CDR3 length: 18 residues. The CDR3 here is CASSTTTGDGRCTDTQYF. For the CDR3, the DNA is TGTGCCAGCAGCACAACTACAGGGGATGGTAGGTGCACAGATACGCAGTATTTT.

This clonotype was counted at least ten times. The rearrangement joins TRBV11-2 to TRBJ2-3, with D possibly TRBD2 on 5 matching bases. The CDR3 is 14 amino acids. The V gene's germline CDR1 is SGHAT and CDR2 FQNNGV. V shed 2 bases and J shed 6 bases, with 12 bases lying between them. CDR3 nucleotides: TGTGCCAGCAGCTTATTAGAAGGGAGCGATACGCAGTATTTT. Amino acid sequence: CASSLLEGSDTQYF.

This clonotype was seen many times. The chain recombines TRBV6-1 with TRBJ2-7; maybe TRBD2 (5 bases). The V end was cut by 6 bases, the J end by 0 bases, with 15 bases between. Germline lookup yields CDR1 MNHNS and CDR2 SASEGT. The CDR3 spans 15 residues. In nucleotides, the CDR3 is TGTGCCAGCAGGTTAAGGGAGCGAAGCTCCTACGAGCAGTACTTC. Its protein is CASRLRERSSYEQYF.

This clonotype was counted at least ten times. The chain uses TRBV7-3 and TRBJ2-1, with 8 nucleotides matching TRBD1. The CDR3 runs to 15 residues. The trim removed 5 bases at V and 7 bases at J, leaving 10 bases unmatched. CDR1 and CDR2 (germline): SGHTA, FQGTGA. The CDR3 nucleotides read TGTGCCAGCAGCCAAAGACAGGGGAATTTGAATGAGCAGTTCTTC. This translates into CASSQRQGNLNEQFF.

The chain uses TRBV18 and TRBJ2-5, with 9 bases lining up with TRBD1. The CDR3 spans 14 residues. The junction had 7 bases not matched to a gene; V was cut back by 6 bases and J by 5 bases. Germline CDR1 reads KGHSH; CDR2 reads LQKENI. The CDR3 bases are TGTGCCAGCTCTTCACAGGGGGCTTGGGAGACCCAGTACTTC. Residues: CASSSQGAWETQYF.

This clonotype was seen many times. V is TRBV3-1 and J is TRBJ1-2; TRBD1 agrees at 11 bases. This CDR3 spans 16 amino acids. After removal of 0 bases from V and 4 bases from J, the junction contained 4 bases not matched to a gene. Germline CDR1 and CDR2: LGHDT and YNNKEL (reference sequence). CDR3 amino acids: CASSQDWTGGIYGYTF. CDR3 DNA sequence: TGTGCCAGCAGCCAAGACTGGACAGGGGGCATCTATGGCTACACCTTC.

This rearrangement joins TRBV19 to TRBJ1-1; D gene uncertain. Germline loops: CDR1 LNHDA, CDR2 SQIVND (reference sequence). The V and J ends lost 9 bases and 0 bases respectively, with 14 bases between them. The CDR3 consists of 14 residues. The CDR3 loop is CASLTPGMNTEAFF. The CDR3 nucleotides are TGTGCCAGCCTTACCCCGGGAATGAACACTGAAGCTTTCTTT.

CDR3 sequence (DNA): TGTGCCAGCAGTTTAAAGGCTATTCCTAACTATGGCTACACCTTC. It is translated as CASSLKAIPNYGYTF. V and J are TRBV27 and TRBJ1-2; no reliable D call. The germline V gene encodes CDR1 MNHEY and CDR2 SMNVEV (reference sequence). This CDR3 contains 15 residues. V shed 2 bases and J shed 0 bases, with 10 bases lying between them.